What follows is one TCR beta chain and its context. These data come from a study of T cell changes during pregnancy in multiple sclerosis. Method: immunoSEQ multiplex PCR; TCRdb's copy keeps in-frame clones and lacks some. The sample has about 68,000 clones, about 90% seen once. Deletions cut 2 bases from V and 4 bases from J, with 8 bases between. The CDR3 length is 13 residues. Germline CDR1 and CDR2: SGHNT and YENEEA. The chain couples TRBV11-3 to TRBJ1-1; D call uncertain. This TCR was sampled from a female donor with multiple sclerosis, enrolled in a pregnancy study. Sequencing used peripheral blood, obtained in the second trimester of pregnancy. CDR3 sequence: CASSLRRGTEAFF. The CDR3 DNA follows: TGTGCCAGCAGCTTAAGGAGAGGCACTGAAGCTTTCTTT.